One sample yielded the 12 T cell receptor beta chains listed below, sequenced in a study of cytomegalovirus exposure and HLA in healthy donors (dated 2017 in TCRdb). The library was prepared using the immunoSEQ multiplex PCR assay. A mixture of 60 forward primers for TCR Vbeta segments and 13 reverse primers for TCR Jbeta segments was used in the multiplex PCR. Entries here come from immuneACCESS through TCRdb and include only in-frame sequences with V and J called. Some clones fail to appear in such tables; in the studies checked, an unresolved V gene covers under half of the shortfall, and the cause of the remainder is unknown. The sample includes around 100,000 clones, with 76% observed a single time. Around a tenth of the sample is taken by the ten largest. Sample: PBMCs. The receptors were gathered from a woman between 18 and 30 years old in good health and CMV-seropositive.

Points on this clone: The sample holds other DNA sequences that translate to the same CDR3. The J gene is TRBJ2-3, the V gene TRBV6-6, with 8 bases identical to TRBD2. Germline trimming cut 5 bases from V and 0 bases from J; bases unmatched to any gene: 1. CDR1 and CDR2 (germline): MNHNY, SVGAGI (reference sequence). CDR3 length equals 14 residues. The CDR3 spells CASSRGGSTDTQYF. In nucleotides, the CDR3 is TGTGCCAGCAGTCGGGGGGGGAGCACAGATACGCAGTATTTT.

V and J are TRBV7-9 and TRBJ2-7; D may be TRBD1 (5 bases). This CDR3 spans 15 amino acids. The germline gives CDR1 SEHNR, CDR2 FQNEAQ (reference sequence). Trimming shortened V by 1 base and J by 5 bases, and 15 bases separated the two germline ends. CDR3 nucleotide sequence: TGTGCCAGCAGCTTAGGGGCGGCAGGGTGGGACGAGCAGTACTTC. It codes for CASSLGAAGWDEQYF.

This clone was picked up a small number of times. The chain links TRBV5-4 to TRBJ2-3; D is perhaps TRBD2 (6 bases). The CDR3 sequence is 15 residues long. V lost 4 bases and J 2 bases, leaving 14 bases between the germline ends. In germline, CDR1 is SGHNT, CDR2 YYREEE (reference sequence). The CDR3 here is CASSPGVAPTDTQYF. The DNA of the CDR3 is TGTGCCAGCAGCCCGGGGGTAGCGCCCACAGATACGCAGTATTTT. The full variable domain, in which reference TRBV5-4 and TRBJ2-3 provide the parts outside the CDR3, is ETGVTQSPTHLIKTRGQQVTLRCSSQSGHNTVSWYQQALGQGPQFIFQYYREEENGRGNFPPRFSGLQFPNYSSELNVNALELDDSALYLCASSPGVAPTDTQYFGPGTRLTVL.

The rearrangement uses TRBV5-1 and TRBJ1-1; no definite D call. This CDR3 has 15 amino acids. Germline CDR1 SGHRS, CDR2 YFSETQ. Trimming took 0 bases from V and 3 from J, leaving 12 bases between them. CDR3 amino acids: CASSLVFIPDTEAFF. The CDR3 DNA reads TGCGCCAGCAGCTTGGTTTTTATCCCAGACACTGAAGCTTTCTTT. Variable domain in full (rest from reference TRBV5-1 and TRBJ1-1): KAGVTQTPRYLIKTRGQQVTLSCSPISGHRSVSWYQQTPGQGLQFLFEYFSETQRNKGNFPGRFSGRQFSNSRSEMNVSTLELGDSALYLCASSLVFIPDTEAFFGQGTRLTVV.

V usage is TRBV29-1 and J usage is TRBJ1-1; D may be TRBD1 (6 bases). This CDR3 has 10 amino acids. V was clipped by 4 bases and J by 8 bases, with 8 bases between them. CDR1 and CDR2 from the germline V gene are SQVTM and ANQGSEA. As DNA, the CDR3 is TGCAGCGTTGGGGGGACAGAAGCTTTCTTT. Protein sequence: CSVGGTEAFF.

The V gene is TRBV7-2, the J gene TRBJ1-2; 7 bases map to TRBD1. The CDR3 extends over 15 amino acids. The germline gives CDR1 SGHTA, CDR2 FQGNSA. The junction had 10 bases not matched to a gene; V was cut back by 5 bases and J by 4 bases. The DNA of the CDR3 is TGTGCCAGCAGCCCCTTCCGGGACAGTCTCTATGGCTACACCTTC. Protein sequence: CASSPFRDSLYGYTF.

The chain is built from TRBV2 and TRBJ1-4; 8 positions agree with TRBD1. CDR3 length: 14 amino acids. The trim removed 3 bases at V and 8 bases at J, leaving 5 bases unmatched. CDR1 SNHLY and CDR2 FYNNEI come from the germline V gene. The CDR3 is CASSETGVQEKLFF. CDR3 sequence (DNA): TGTGCCAGCAGTGAGACAGGGGTTCAGGAAAAACTGTTTTTT.

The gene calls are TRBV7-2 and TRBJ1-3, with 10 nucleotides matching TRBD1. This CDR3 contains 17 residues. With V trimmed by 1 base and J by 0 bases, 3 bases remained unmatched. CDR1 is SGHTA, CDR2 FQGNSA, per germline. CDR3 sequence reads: CASSLGTGGFSGNTIYF. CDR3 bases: TGTGCCAGCAGCTTAGGGACAGGGGGTTTCTCTGGAAACACCATATATTTT.

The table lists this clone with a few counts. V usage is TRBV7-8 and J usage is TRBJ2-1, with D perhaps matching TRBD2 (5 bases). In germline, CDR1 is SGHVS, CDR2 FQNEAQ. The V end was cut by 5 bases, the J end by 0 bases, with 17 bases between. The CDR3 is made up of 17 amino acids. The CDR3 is CASSPGERGPSYNEQFF. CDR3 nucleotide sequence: TGTGCCAGCAGCCCCGGGGAGCGCGGCCCCTCCTACAATGAGCAGTTCTTC. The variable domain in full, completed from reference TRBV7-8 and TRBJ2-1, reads GAGVSQSPRYKVAKRGQDVALRCDPISGHVSLFWYQQALGQGPEFLTYFQNEAQLDKSGLPSDRFFAERPEGSVSTLKIQRTQQEDSAVYLCASSPGERGPSYNEQFFGPGTRLTVL.

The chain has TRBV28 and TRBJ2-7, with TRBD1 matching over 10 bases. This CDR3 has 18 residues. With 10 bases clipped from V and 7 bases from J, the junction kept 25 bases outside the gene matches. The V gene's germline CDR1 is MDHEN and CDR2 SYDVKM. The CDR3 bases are TGTGCCACCCGAACCTTTCCGGGACAGGGGCAGGGAGTAGATGAGCAGTACTTC. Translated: CATRTFPGQGQGVDEQYF.

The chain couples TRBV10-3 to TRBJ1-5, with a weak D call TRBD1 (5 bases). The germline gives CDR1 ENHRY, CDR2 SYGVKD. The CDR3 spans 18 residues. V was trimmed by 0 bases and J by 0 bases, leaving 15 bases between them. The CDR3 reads CAISESQGGGNSNQPQHF. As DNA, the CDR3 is TGTGCCATCAGTGAGTCGCAGGGAGGCGGTAATAGCAATCAGCCCCAGCATTTT.

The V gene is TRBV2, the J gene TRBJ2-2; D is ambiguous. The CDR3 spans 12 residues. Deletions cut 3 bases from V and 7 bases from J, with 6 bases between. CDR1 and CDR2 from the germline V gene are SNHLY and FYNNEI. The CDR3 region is CASSDPFGELFF. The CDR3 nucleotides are TGTGCCAGCAGTGATCCTTTCGGGGAGCTGTTTTTT.